This T cell receptor beta chain derives from a study of shared clonotypes between healthy human individuals. Whole-study context: Each donor's CD4 naive and CD4 memory cells filled three plates apiece, CD8 naive two, and CD8 memory one.

Study findings and constraints: Relative to memory subsets, naive subsets generally showed larger estimated richness. Non-shared clonotypes had lower generation probabilities than those shared by all four donors.

Data came from immunoSEQ multiplex PCR; TCRdb stores just in-frame clones and leaves some out. This sample has some 1,400,000 clones, with roughly 95% found just once. Trimming removed 1 base from V and 4 bases from J; junction bases left unmatched: 7. The length of the CDR3 is 15 residues. In germline, CDR1 is SQVTM, CDR2 ANQGSEA. Note on this clone: What it binds is not known.

The sample comprised naive CD4+ T cells sorted from blood. As for subset: CD45RA+ positively selected. V is TRBV29-1 and J is TRBJ2-5; 9 bases are shared with TRBD1. This receptor was taken from a man aged 25 to 40 in good health. The CDR3 coding sequence is TGCAGCGTTGAAGTGGGGACAGGGAGACTAGAGACCCAGTACTTC. Translation gives CSVEVGTGRLETQYF.